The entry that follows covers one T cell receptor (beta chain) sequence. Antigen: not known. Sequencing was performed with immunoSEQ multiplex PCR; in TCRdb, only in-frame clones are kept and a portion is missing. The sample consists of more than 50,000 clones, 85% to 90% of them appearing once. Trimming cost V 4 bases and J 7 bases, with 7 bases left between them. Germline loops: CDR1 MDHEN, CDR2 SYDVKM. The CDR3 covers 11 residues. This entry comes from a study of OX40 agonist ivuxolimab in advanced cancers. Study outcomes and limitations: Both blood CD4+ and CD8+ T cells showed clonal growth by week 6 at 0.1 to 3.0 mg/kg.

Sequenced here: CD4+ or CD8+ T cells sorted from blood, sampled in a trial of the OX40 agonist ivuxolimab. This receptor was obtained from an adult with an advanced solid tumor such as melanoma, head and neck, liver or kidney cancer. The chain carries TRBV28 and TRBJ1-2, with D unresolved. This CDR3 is CASSYQLGYTF. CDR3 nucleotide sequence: TGTGCCAGCAGTTATCAGCTTGGCTACACCTTC.